Below, one T cell receptor beta chain is given with its context. The antigen is not known. The data originate from a study of response to subunit inactivated influenza vaccine. Study-wide findings and caveats: Authors suggested each seasonal flu vaccination may recruit only limited numbers of new T cells.

TCRdb reprocessed the RT-PCR reads via MiXCR and lists one record per CDR3 protein. This sample has hundreds of thousands of distinct CDR3 sequences, with approximately 14% found just once. This CDR3 has 17 residues. Trimming cost V 3 bases and J 0 bases; bases outside gene matches: 8. The V gene's germline CDR1 is SGDLS and CDR2 YYNGEE. The material sequenced was PBMCs from blood, taken approximately 13 days after vaccination. V usage is TRBV9 and J usage is TRBJ2-1, with 8 bases identical to TRBD2. The TCR was taken from a man in his fifties who received an inactivated influenza vaccine. The CDR3 sequence is CASSDSTSESSYNEQFF. In DNA form, the CDR3 reads TGTGCCAGCAGCGACTCGACTAGCGAGAGCTCCTACAATGAGCAGTTCTTC.